Sequencing of this TCR beta chain was carried out in a study of T-cell reconstitution after alpha-beta-depleted transplantation in children. During its preparation, the TCRbeta library received unique molecular identifiers. Via MiXCR, TCRdb re-called the PCR reads, giving one row per CDR3 protein. The sample lists 100,000 to 120,000 distinct CDR3 sequences, roughly 6.1% occurring once. Of note for this clonotype: Its specificity is unknown.

Overall study results and limits: Reportedly, only several hundred clones from non-depleted graft cells drove alpha-beta T-cell counts at about two months. The high TCRbeta diversity at day 60 in some patients came from surviving recipient T cells and thymic progenitors. A year had passed since transplant, and T-cell counts and diversity by then came mostly from newly produced T cells.

CDR1 and CDR2 (germline): MGHDK, SYGVNS. There are 13 residues in the CDR3. Deletions cut 0 bases from V and 5 bases from J, with 8 bases between. The starting material was PBMCs, mostly from graft donor cells, obtained 360 days after TCRalphabeta/CD19-depleted stem cell transplant. The genes are TRBV25-1 and TRBJ2-7, with no clear D. The receptor was derived from a male patient under 10 years old who had a stem cell transplant for acute lymphoblastic leukemia, so the T cells may come from the graft donor. The CDR3 sequence is CASSEYGPDEQYF. The CDR3 DNA sequence: TGTGCCAGCAGTGAATATGGACCCGACGAGCAGTACTTC.